A selection of T cell receptor beta chains follows, all from one sample in a study of blood T cell repertoires in COVID-19. The method was immunoSEQ multiplex PCR; TCRdb's version includes in-frame clones alone and lacks a portion of them. Of roughly 180,000 clones listed, 81% are singletons. Specimen: PBMCs or T cells enriched from blood (not recorded which). The receptors shown here come from a woman in her forties with acute COVID-19. CDR3s leave out the opening cysteine and the closing phenylalanine or tryptophan.

TRBJ1-5 | TRBV7-2 | ASSLGRGSNQPQH
TRBJ1-2 | TRBV12-3/TRBV12-4 | ASSFEGIGYT
TRBJ1-3 | TRBV6-5 | ASRLAPGSGNTIY
TRBJ1-1 | TRBV5-1 | ASNPGHSNTEAF
TRBJ1-5 | TRBV12-3/TRBV12-4 | ASSLGPYQPQH
TRBJ1-6 | TRBV30 | AWSPPGANSPLH
TRBJ1-2 | TRBV6-5 | ASSPRTGAYGYT
TRBJ1-5 | TRBV27 | ASSLSGQAYQPQH
TRBJ1-2 | TRBV24-1 | ATSKGANYGYT
TRBJ1-3 | TRBV9 | ASSVEPIPGFGNTIY
TRBJ2-7 | TRBV18 | ASSAKLAGVSYEQY
TRBJ1-1 | TRBV7-9 | ASSLLTTGTEAF
TRBJ1-1 | TRBV6-5 | ASKRQGAKNTEAF
TRBJ2-2 | TRBV4-1 | ASSQDTSGGELF
TRBJ1-3 | TRBV3-1/TRBV3-2 | ASRQGAGGNTIY
TRBJ2-2 | TRBV4-2 | ASSRTSGRARTGELF
TRBJ2-3 | TRBV29-1 | SVDDGGAGKDTQY
TRBJ1-2 | TRBV5-1 | ASSLRAEGGLGYGYT
TRBJ1-6 | TRBV7-2 | ASSLGVTRSPLH
TRBJ2-2 | TRBV18 | ASSPLSNTGELF
TRBJ2-3 | TRBV29-1 | SVEVIGRAEDTQY
TRBJ2-1 | TRBV19 | ASSTGERNEQF
TRBJ2-5 | TRBV18 | ASSPFSGSQETQY
TRBJ2-3 | TRBV7-9 | ASSSRLAETDTQY